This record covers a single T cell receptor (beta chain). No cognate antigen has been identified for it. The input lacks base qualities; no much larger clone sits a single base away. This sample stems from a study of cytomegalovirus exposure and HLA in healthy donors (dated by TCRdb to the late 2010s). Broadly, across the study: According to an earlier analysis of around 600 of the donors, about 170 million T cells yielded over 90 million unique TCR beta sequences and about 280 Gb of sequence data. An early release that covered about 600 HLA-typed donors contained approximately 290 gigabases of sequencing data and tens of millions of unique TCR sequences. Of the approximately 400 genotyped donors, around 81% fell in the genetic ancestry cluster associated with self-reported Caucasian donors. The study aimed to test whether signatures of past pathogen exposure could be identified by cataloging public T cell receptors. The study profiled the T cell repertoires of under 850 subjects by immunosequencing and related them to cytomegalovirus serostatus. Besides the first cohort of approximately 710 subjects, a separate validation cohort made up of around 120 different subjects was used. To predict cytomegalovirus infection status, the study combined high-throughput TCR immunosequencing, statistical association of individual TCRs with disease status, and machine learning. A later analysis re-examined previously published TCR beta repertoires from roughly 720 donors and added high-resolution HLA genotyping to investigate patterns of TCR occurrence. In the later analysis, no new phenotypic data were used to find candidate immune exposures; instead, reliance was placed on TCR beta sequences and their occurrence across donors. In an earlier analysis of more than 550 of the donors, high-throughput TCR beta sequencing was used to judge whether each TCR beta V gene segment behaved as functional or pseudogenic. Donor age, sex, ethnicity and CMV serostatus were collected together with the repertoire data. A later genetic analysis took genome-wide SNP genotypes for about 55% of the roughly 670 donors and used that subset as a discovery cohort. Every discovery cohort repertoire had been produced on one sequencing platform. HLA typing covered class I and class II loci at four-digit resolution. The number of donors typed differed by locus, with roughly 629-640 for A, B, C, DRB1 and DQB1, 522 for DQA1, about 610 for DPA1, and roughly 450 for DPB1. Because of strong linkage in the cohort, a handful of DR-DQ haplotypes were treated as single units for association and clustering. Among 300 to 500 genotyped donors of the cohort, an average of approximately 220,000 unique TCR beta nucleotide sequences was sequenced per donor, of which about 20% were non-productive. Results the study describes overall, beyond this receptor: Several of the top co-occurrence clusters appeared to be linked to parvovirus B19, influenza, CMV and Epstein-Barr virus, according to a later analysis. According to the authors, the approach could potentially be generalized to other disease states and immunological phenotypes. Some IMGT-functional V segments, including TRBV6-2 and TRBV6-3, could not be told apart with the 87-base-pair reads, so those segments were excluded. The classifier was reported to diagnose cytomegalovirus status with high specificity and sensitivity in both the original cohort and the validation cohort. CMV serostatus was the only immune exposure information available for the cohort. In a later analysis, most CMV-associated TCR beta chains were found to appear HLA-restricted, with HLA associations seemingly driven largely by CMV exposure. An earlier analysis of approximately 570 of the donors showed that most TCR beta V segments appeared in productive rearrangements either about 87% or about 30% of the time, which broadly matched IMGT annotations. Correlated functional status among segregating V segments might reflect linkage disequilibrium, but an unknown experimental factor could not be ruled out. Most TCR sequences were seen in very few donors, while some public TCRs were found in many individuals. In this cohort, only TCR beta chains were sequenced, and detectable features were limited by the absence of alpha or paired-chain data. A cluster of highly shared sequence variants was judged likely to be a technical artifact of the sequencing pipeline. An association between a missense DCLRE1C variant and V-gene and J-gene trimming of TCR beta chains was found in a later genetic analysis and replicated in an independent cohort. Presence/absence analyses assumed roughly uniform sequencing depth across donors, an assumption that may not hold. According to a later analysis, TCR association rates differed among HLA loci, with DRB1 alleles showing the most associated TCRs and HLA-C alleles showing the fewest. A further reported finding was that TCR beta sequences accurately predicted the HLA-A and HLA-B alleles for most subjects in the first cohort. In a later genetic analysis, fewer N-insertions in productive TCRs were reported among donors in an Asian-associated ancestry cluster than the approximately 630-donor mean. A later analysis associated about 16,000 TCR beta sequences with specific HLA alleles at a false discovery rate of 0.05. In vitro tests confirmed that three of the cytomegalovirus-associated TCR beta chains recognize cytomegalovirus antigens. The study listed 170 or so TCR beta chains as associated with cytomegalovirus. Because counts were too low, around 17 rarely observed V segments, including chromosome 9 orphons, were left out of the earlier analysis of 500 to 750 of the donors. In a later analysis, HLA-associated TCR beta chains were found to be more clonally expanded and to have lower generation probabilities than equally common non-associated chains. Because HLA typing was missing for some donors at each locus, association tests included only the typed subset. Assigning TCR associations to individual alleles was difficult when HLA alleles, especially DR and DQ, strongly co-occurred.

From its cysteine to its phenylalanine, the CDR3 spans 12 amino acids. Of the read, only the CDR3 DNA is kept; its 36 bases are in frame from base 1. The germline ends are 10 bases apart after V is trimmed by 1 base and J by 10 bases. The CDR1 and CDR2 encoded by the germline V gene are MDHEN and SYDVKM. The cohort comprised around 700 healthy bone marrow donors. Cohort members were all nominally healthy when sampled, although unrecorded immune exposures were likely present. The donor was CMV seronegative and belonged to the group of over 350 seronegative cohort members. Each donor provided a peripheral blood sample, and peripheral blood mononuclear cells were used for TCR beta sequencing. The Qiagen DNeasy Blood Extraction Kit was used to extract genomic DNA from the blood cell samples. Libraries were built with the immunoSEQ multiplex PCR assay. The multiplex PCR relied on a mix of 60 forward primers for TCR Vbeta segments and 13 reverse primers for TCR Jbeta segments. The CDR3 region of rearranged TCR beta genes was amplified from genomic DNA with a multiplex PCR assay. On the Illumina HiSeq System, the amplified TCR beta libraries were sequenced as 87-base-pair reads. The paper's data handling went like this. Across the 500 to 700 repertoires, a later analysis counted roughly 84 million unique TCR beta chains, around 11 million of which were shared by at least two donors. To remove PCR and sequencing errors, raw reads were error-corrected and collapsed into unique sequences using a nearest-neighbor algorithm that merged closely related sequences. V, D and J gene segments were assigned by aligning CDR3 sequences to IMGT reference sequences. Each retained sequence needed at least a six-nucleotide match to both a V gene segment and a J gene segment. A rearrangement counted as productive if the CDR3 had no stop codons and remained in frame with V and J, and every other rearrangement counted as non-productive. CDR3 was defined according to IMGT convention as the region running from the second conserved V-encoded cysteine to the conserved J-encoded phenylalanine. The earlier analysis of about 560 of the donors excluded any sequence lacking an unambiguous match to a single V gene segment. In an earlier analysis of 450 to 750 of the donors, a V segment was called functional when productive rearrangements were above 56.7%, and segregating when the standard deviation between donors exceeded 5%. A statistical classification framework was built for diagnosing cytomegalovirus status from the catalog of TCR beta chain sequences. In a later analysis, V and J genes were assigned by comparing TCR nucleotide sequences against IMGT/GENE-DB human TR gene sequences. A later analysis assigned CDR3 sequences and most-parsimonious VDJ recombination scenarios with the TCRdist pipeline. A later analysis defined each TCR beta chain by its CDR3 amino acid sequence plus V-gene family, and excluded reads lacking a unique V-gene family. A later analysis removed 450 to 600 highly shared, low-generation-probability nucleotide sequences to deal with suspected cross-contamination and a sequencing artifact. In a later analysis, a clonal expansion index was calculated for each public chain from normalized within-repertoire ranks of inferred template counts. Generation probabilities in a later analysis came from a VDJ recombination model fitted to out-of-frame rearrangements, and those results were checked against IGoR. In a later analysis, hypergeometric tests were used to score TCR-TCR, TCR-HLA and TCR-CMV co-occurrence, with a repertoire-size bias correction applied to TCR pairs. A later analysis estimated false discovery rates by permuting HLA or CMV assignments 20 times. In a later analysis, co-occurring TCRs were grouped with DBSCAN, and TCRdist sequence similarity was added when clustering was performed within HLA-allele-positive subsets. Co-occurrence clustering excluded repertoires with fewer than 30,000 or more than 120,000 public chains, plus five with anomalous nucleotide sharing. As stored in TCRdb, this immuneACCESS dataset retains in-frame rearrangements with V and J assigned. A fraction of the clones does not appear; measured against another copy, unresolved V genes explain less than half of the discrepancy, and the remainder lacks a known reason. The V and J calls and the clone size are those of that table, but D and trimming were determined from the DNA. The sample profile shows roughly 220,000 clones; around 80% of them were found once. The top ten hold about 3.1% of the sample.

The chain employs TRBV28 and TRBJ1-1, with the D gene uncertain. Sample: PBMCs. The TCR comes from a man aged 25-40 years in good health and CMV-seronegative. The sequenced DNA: TGTGCCAGCAGTTTATATCCAGGTTCAGCTTTCTTT. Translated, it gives CASSLYPGSAFF.